The 4 T cell receptor beta chains below come from one sample, sequenced in a study of blood T cell repertoires in COVID-19 (dated by TCRdb to the early 2020s). The library was generated by the immunoSEQ multiplex PCR assay. TCRdb's version of the immuneACCESS table is confined to in-frame rearrangements and falls short of the full clone set. An unresolved V gene accounts for under half of the shortfall where checked; the remainder is of unknown origin. This sample is represented by about 250,000 clones; 70% to 85% of them were singletons. The top ten clonotypes cover about 9% of the sample. The sample taken for sequencing was peripheral blood. The receptors shown here come from an elderly man with acute or convalescent COVID-19.

The table lists this clone with a count of one. The J gene is TRBJ1-3, the V gene TRBV28; no clear D gene. The V and J ends lost 6 bases and 0 bases respectively, with 3 bases between them. The CDR3 length is 12 residues. CDR1 MDHEN and CDR2 SYDVKM come from the germline V gene. The CDR3 DNA follows: TGTGCCAGCAGCAACTCTGGAAACACCATATATTTT. As protein: CASSNSGNTIYF.

The V and J genes are TRBV6-2 or TRBV6-3 and TRBJ1-1; 10 bases line up with TRBD1. CDR3 length: 13 amino acids. V was clipped by 2 bases and J by 10 bases; unmatched bases: 4. Germline assignment: CDR1 MNHEY and CDR2 SVGEGT. In DNA form, the CDR3 reads TGTGCCAGCAGTTACCCGGACAGGGGGGGAGCTTTCTTT. Amino acid sequence: CASSYPDRGGAFF.

The genes are TRBV19 and TRBJ1-5, with D possibly TRBD1 on 5 matching bases. Germline V CDR1 and CDR2: LNHDA, SQIVND (reference sequence). This CDR3 spans 15 amino acids. V was shortened by 6 bases and J by 5 bases, with 17 bases between the two germline ends. CDR3 nucleotide sequence: TGTGCCAGTAGCCCCCCGGGGGGTATCTATCAGCCCCAGCATTTT. It encodes CASSPPGGIYQPQHF.

This clone has a handful of counts. V is TRBV4-1 and J is TRBJ2-3; tentative D call: TRBD2 (7 bases). The ends were cut back, 3 bases at V and 5 bases at J, with 18 bases in the middle. The CDR3 totals 16 residues. Germline CDR1 MGHRA, CDR2 YSYEKL. The CDR3 loop reads CASSHMGRGGRDTQYF. The CDR3, as DNA: TGCGCCAGCAGCCATATGGGAAGGGGGGGGCGAGATACGCAGTATTTT.